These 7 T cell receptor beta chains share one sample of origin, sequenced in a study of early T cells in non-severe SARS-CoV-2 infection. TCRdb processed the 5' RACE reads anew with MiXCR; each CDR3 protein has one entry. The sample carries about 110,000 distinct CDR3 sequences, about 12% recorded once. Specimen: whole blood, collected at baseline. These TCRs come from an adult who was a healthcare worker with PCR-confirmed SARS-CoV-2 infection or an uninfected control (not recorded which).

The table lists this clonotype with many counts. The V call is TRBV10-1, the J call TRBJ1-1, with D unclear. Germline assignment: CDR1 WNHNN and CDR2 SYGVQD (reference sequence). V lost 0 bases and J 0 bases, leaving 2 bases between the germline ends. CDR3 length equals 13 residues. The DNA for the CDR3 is TGCGCCAGCAGTGAGTCCATGAACACTGAAGCTTTCTTT. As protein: CASSESMNTEAFF.

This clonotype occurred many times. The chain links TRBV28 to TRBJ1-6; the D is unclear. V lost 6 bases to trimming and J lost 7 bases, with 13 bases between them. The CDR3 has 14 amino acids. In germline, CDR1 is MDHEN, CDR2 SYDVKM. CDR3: CASSSPGQNSPLHF. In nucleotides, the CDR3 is TGTGCCAGCAGCAGTCCCGGGCAAAATTCACCCCTCCACTTT.

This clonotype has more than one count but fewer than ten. This CDR3 is CASSEQGLTEAFF. The DNA for the CDR3 is TGTGCCAGCAGCGAACAGGGGCTCACTGAAGCTTTCTTT. The genes are TRBV9 and TRBJ1-1; 7 bases are shared with TRBD1. This CDR3 is built from 13 residues. V lost 3 bases and J lost 4; bases outside the gene matches: 3. In germline, CDR1 is SGDLS, CDR2 YYNGEE.

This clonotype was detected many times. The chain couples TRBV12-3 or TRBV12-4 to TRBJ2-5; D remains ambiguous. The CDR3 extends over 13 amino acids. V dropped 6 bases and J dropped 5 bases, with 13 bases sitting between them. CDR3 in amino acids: CASSSWGSETQYF. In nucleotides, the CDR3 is TGTGCCAGCAGCAGCTGGGGTAGTGAGACCCAGTACTTC.

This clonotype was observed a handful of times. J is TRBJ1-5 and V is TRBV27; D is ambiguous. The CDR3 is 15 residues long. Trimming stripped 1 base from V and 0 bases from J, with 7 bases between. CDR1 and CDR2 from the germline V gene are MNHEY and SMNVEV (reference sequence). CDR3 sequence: CASSLYRDSNQPQHF. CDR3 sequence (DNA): TGTGCCAGCAGTTTATATCGGGATAGCAATCAGCCCCAGCATTTT.

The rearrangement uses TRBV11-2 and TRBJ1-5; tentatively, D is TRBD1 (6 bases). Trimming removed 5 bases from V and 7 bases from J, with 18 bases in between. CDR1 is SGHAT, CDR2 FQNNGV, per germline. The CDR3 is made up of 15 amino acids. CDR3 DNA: TGTGCCAGCAGCCTCAGCCCGGGGGCAAAACAGCCCCAGCATTTT. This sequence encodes CASSLSPGAKQPQHF. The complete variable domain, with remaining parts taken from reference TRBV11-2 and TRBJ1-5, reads EAGVAQSPRYKIIEKRQSVAFWCNPISGHATLYWYQQILGQGPKLLIQFQNNGVVDDSQLPKDRFSAERLKGVDSTLKIQPAKLEDSAVYLCASSLSPGAKQPQHFGDGTRLSIL.

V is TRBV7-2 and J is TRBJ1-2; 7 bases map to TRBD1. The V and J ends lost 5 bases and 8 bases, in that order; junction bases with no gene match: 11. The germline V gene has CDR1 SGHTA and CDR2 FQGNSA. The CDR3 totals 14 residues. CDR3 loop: CASSGEGQSGGYTF. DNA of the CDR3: TGTGCCAGCAGCGGGGAGGGACAGTCCGGAGGCTACACCTTC. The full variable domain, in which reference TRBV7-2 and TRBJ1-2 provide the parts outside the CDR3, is GAGVSQSPSNKVTEKGKDVELRCDPISGHTALYWYRQSLGQGLEFLIYFQGNSAPDKSGLPSDRFSAERTGGSVSTLTIQRTQQEDSAVYLCASSGEGQSGGYTFGSGTRLTVV.